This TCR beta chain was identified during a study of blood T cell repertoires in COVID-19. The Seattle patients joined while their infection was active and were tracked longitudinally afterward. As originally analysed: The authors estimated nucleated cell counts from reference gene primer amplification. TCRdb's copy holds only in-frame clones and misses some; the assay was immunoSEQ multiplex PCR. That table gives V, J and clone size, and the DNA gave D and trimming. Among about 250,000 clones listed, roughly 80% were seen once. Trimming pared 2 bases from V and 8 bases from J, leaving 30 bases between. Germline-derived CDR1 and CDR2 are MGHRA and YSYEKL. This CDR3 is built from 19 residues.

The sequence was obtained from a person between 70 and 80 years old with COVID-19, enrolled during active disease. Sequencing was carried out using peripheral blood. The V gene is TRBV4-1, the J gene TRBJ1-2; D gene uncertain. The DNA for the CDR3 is TGCGCCAGCAGCCAACAGACCCAAACATGGGGTCCACCCCCGGGAGGCTACACCTTC. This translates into CASSQQTQTWGPPPGGYTF.